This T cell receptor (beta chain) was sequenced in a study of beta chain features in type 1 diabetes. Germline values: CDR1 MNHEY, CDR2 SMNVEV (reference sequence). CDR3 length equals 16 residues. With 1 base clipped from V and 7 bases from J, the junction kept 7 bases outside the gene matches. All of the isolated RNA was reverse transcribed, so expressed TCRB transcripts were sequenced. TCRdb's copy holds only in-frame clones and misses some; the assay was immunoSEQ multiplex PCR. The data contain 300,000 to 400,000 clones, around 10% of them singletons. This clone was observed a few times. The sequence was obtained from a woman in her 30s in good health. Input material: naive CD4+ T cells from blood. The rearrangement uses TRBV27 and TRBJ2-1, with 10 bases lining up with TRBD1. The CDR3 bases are TGTGCCAGCAGTTTATTACCCGGGACAGGGGAGAATGAGCAGTTCTTC. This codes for CASSLLPGTGENEQFF.